Listed below are T cell receptor beta chains from one sample, sequenced in a study of Tregs in tolerant kidney transplant recipients. TCRdb's table, derived via immunoSEQ multiplex PCR, lists solely in-frame clones and lacks some. This sample has roughly 80,000 clones, with approximately 89% found just once. The material was Tregs from blood, obtained before the transplant. Every receptor here comes from a human donor who received a combined kidney and bone marrow transplant. Each CDR3 is given with its conserved first and last residue. Fields, in order: V gene, J gene, D gene, CDR3 DNA, CDR3 protein. The D gene is left open where the match is weak.

TRBV30	TRBJ1-1	TRBD1	TGTGCCTGGAGCCGAAGACAGGGGGCGGGTGGGAACACTGAAGCTTTCTTT	CAWSRRQGAGGNTEAFF
TRBV11-2	TRBJ1-5	NA	TGTGCCAGCAGCCTCGACGGGCTCTACCAGCCCCAGCATTTT	CASSLDGLYQPQHF
TRBV11-2	TRBJ2-7	NA	TGTGCCAGCAGCTTTGGGGGAGGGGGTGAGTCTTACGAGCAGTACTTC	CASSFGGGGESYEQYF
TRBV7-2	TRBJ1-5	NA	TGTGCCAGCAGCTTACAGGAAGATCAGCCCCAGCATTTT	CASSLQEDQPQHF
TRBV30	TRBJ1-5	NA	TGTGCCTGGAGTCGAGACAGCAACAATCAGCCCCAGCATTTT	CAWSRDSNNQPQHF
TRBV28	TRBJ2-1	NA	TGTGCCAGCAGTTTATATGACATGAGGTCCTACAATGAGCAGTTCTTC	CASSLYDMRSYNEQFF
TRBV19	TRBJ2-1	NA	TGTGCCAGTAGTATCAGGGCCGGACCGGGGCAGTTCTTC	CASSIRAGPGQFF
TRBV7-2	TRBJ2-7	NA	TGTGCCAGCAGCTTAGCGGGAGAGGTTCGGTACGAGCAGTACTTC	CASSLAGEVRYEQYF
TRBV28	TRBJ2-7	NA	TGTGCCAGCAGTTTTATGACCGTTCCCTACGAGCAGTACTTC	CASSFMTVPYEQYF
TRBV2	TRBJ2-3	TRBD1	TGTGCCGGGGACAGGGGCCGATACACAGATACGCAGTATTTT	CAGDRGRYTDTQYF
TRBV5-4	TRBJ2-5	TRBD1	TGTGCCAGCAGCTTACGGACAGGGGCACAAGAGACCCAGTACTTC	CASSLRTGAQETQYF
TRBV18	TRBJ1-5	NA	TGTGCCAGCTCAGCGGGCGACAATCAGCCCCAGCATTTT	CASSAGDNQPQHF
TRBV9	TRBJ1-3	NA	TGTGCCAGCAGCCCCCGCGGGTCCCGGGGAAACACCATATATTTT	CASSPRGSRGNTIYF